This TCR beta chain was sequenced in a study of blood T cell repertoires in COVID-19. Study in general: T cells, B-cell-depleted T cells, or PBMCs provided the cDNA or gDNA that served as material.

Original processing notes: Reference gene primers were amplified, and this amplification served to estimate nucleated cell counts. Profiled with immunoSEQ multiplex PCR; TCRdb holds only in-frame clones, not every one. V, J and clone size are those of that table, while D and trimming were read from the DNA. The repertoire holds approximately 200,000 clones, roughly 80% seen once, with over 5% in the top ten. Germline V gene lookup returns CDR1 LNHDA and CDR2 SQIVND (reference sequence). The CDR3 spans 16 residues. The junction had 16 bases not matched to a gene; V was cut back by 6 bases and J by 7 bases.

The receptor was derived from a woman aged 40 to 50 with COVID-19, enrolled during active disease. This sequence joins TRBV19 and TRBJ1-2; TRBD1 aligns across 8 bases. The sequenced sample was peripheral blood. The CDR3 bases are TGTGCCAGTAGCCACCAGCCAGGGGGCTGGAAACTTGGCTACACCTTC. The encoded protein is CASSHQPGGWKLGYTF.